This record looks at one TCR beta chain sequence and its context. V lost 2 bases to trimming and J lost 0 bases, with 11 bases between them. Germline CDR1 is SGHAT and CDR2 is FQNNGV. The CDR3 totals 15 residues. This specimen comes from a study of beta chain features in type 1 diabetes. Sequencing targeted expressed TCRB transcripts, as all isolated RNA had been reverse transcribed. The method was immunoSEQ multiplex PCR; TCRdb's version includes in-frame clones alone and lacks a portion of them. The table records some 270,000 clones, 13% to 15% of them present only once. The receptor was derived from a woman between 35 and 50 years old in good health. The V call is TRBV11-2, the J call TRBJ2-7; D uncertain. Sequenced: naive CD4+ T cells from blood. The CDR3 loop reads CASSLMLSGSYEQYF. As DNA, the CDR3 is TGTGCCAGCAGCTTAATGTTGTCCGGCTCCTACGAGCAGTACTTC.